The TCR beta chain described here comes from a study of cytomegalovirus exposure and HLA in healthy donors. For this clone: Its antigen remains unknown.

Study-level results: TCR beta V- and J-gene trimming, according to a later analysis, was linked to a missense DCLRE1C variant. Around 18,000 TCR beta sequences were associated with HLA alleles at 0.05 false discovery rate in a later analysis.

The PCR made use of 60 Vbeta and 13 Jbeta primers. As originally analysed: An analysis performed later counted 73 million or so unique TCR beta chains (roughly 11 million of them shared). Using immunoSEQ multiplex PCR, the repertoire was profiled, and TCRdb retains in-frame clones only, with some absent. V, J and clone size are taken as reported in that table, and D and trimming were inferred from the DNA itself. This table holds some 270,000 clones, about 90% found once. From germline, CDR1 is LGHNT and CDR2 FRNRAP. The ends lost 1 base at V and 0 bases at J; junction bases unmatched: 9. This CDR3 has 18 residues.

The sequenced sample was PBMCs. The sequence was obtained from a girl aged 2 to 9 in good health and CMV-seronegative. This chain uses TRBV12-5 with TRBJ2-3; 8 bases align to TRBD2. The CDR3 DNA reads TGTGCTAGTGGTTTGGCAAACAAAGCGGGAGACAGCACAGATACGCAGTATTTT. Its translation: CASGLANKAGDSTDTQYF.